These 10 T cell receptor beta chains share one sample of origin, sequenced in a study of T cells in tuberculosis. Only in-frame clones appear in the TCRdb table, and some are missing; sequencing was by immunoSEQ multiplex PCR. The data contain fewer than 45,000 clones, 90% to 95% of them singletons. Sequenced: PBMCs. The receptors come from a donor aged 10 to 29 with latent tuberculosis or without tuberculosis infection.

V usage is TRBV18 and J usage is TRBJ2-3, with TRBD2 matching over 13 bases. Germline values: CDR1 KGHSH, CDR2 LQKENI. This CDR3 contains 17 residues. J gave up 0 bases and V 7 bases, and 7 bases lay outside the gene matches. CDR3 in DNA: TGTGCCAGCTTCCCTCGGACTAGCGGGAGCAGCACAGATACGCAGTATTTT. Protein product: CASFPRTSGSSTDTQYF.

This chain links TRBV5-1 with TRBJ2-2; D possibly corresponds to TRBD2 (6 bases). Trimming removed 4 bases from V and 4 bases from J, with 14 bases in between. This CDR3 contains 15 residues. Germline values: CDR1 SGHRS, CDR2 YFSETQ. CDR3 DNA sequence: TGCGCCAGCAGCGGAGGGACTTCGAGCACCGGGGAGCTGTTTTTT. Protein: CASSGGTSSTGELFF. Variable domain in full (rest from reference TRBV5-1 and TRBJ2-2): KAGVTQTPRYLIKTRGQQVTLSCSPISGHRSVSWYQQTPGQGLQFLFEYFSETQRNKGNFPGRFSGRQFSNSRSEMNVSTLELGDSALYLCASSGGTSSTGELFFGEGSRLTVL.

This chain uses TRBV7-9 with TRBJ1-1; 7 bases fit TRBD1. The CDR3 covers 15 residues. V lost 5 bases to trimming and J lost 6 bases; unmatched junction nucleotides: 12. Germline V lookup: CDR1 SEHNR, CDR2 FQNEAQ (reference sequence). Written as DNA, the CDR3 is TGTGCCAGCAGCCACACCCAGGGGGTTTTGTCTGAAGCTTTCTTT. This codes for CASSHTQGVLSEAFF.

This chain connects TRBV6-5 to TRBJ1-4; no clear D gene. V was cut by 6 bases and J by 11 bases, with 19 bases left in between. The CDR3 totals 14 residues. Germline V gene lookup returns CDR1 MNHEY and CDR2 SVGAGI. The CDR3 loop is CASRPKLLPGKLFF. DNA for the CDR3: TGTGCCAGCAGACCTAAGCTCCTACCCGGGAAACTGTTTTTT.

The chain couples TRBV9 to TRBJ2-3; TRBD2 matches 11 bases. J lost 3 bases, V lost 0 bases, and 3 bases had no gene match. The germline V gene encodes CDR1 SGDLS and CDR2 YYNGEE. This CDR3 region has 16 residues. The CDR3: CASSVGLAGGTDTQYF. Written as DNA, the CDR3 is TGTGCCAGCAGCGTAGGGCTAGCGGGGGGAACAGATACGCAGTATTTT.

This clone turned up a few times. The gene calls are TRBV19 and TRBJ2-7; 8 bases align to TRBD1. Germline values: CDR1 LNHDA, CDR2 SQIVND (reference sequence). The CDR3 extends over 17 amino acids. With V trimmed by 1 base and J by 3 bases, 11 bases remained unmatched. In DNA, the CDR3 is TGTGCCAGTAGTATAGCCCCCGGACAGGGTGGGGACTACGAGCAGTACTTC. Protein sequence: CASSIAPGQGGDYEQYF.

This chain connects TRBV5-1 to TRBJ1-2; D is uncertain. V shed 0 bases and J shed 2 bases, with 8 bases lying between them. This CDR3 region has 14 residues. Germline CDR1 is SGHRS and CDR2 is YFSETQ. The chain's CDR3 is CASSLVPVNYGYTF. DNA for the CDR3: TGCGCCAGCAGCTTGGTACCGGTGAACTATGGCTACACCTTC.

This rearrangement joins TRBV6-5 to TRBJ2-7; 8 nucleotides match TRBD1. The ends lost 6 bases at V and 4 bases at J; junction bases unmatched: 11. Germline CDR1 is MNHEY and CDR2 is SVGAGI. The CDR3 has 15 residues. CDR3 in DNA: TGTGCCAGCAGCCCCCTTGACAGGGGCACATACGAGCAGTACTTC. Residues: CASSPLDRGTYEQYF.

The CDR3 sequence: CASSLAVAGTDTQYF. The CDR3 DNA is TGTGCCAGCAGCTTGGCGGTAGCGGGGACAGATACGCAGTATTTT. The genes are TRBV5-8 and TRBJ2-3; 8 positions match TRBD2. V was clipped by 0 bases and J by 3 bases; unmatched bases: 3. CDR1 is SGHTS, CDR2 YDEGEE, per germline. CDR3 length: 15 amino acids.

The chain couples TRBV5-1 to TRBJ2-7; TRBD1 matches 8 bases. CDR3 length equals 13 residues. CDR1 and CDR2 (germline): SGHRS, YFSETQ. J was trimmed by 2 bases and V by 5 bases; bases with no gene match: 3. CDR3 region: CASRQGATYEQYF. The CDR3 DNA is TGCGCCAGCAGGCAGGGGGCGACCTACGAGCAGTACTTC.